Listed here are 30 T cell receptor beta chains from one sample, sequenced in a study of blood T cell repertoires in COVID-19. Some clones are missing from TCRdb's copy, which holds only in-frame ones; the method was immunoSEQ multiplex PCR. The sample carries around 110,000 clones, over 80% recorded once. Sample: peripheral blood. The source is a woman in her 30s with acute or convalescent COVID-19.

The V and J genes are TRBV6-1 and TRBJ2-5, with D unresolved. Germline CDR1 reads MNHNS; CDR2 reads SASEGT. The CDR3 contains 12 residues. V lost 2 bases and J lost 13, with 14 bases in between. In nucleotides, the CDR3 is TGTGCCAGCAGTGAAAGTCCAGGTTCGATGTACTTC. Protein sequence: CASSESPGSMYF.

The chain combines TRBV29-1 with TRBJ2-1; 7 positions agree with TRBD1. The germline V gene encodes CDR1 SQVTM and CDR2 ANQGSEA. V lost 3 bases to trimming and J lost 5 bases; unmatched junction nucleotides: 7. There are 14 residues in the CDR3. CDR3 coding DNA: TGCAGCGTTGATGCGACAGGGTTCCACAATGAGCAGTTCTTC. It translates to CSVDATGFHNEQFF.

J is TRBJ2-4 and V is TRBV28; TRBD2 matches 8 bases. Trimming took 2 bases from V and 8 from J; bases not matched to a gene: 14. The germline CDR1 and CDR2 sequences are MDHEN and SYDVKM. The CDR3 runs 17 residues. The CDR3 loop is CASSLAPGYFSGDIQYF. Written as DNA, the CDR3 is TGTGCCAGCAGTTTAGCACCAGGCTATTTTAGCGGGGACATTCAGTACTTC.

This clone was observed once. The J gene is TRBJ2-1, the V gene TRBV14; D is unresolved. V lost 1 base, J lost 8 bases, and 3 bases lay in between. The CDR3 is 11 amino acids. CDR1 and CDR2 (germline): SGHDN, FVKESK. DNA of the CDR3: TGTGCCAGCAGCCAAGTCTATGAGCAGTTCTTC. This encodes CASSQVYEQFF.

The rearrangement uses TRBV28 and TRBJ1-1; D may be TRBD1 (5 bases). Germline V gene data show CDR1 as MDHEN and CDR2 as SYDVKM. CDR3 length: 13 amino acids. V was cut by 8 bases and J by 7 bases, with 17 bases left in between. CDR3 bases: TGTGCCAGCCATCGGGGGGGGGTTGGTGAAGCTTTCTTT. It encodes CASHRGGVGEAFF.

CDR3 residues: CASRQGVNYGYTF. The CDR3 bases are TGTGCCAGCAGGCAGGGCGTTAACTATGGCTACACCTTC. This chain connects TRBV12-3 or TRBV12-4 to TRBJ1-2; D perhaps matches TRBD1 (5 bases). This CDR3 spans 13 amino acids. Between the trimmed V and J ends, which lost 6 bases and 1 base, there was a span of 9 bases.

The chain employs TRBV12-5 and TRBJ2-7; 9 positions agree with TRBD1. With 7 bases clipped from V and 2 bases from J, the junction kept 12 bases outside the gene matches. The CDR3 sequence is 16 residues long. Germline-derived CDR1 and CDR2 are LGHNT and FRNRAP. CDR3 DNA sequence: TGTGCTAGTGCCCTGGGCCGGACAGGGGTCCCCTACGAGCAGTACTTC. Its protein product is CASALGRTGVPYEQYF.

The genes are TRBV6-5 and TRBJ1-6; 7 positions agree with TRBD1. This CDR3 contains 13 residues. Looked up from germline, CDR1 is MNHEY and CDR2 is SVGAGI. The V gene end was trimmed by 0 bases and the J gene end by 14 bases; junction bases not matched to a gene: 4. The CDR3 reads CASSYSSRGALHF. CDR3 coding DNA: TGTGCCAGCAGTTACTCCAGCAGGGGGGCCCTCCACTTT.

V usage is TRBV20-1 and J usage is TRBJ1-6; D call uncertain. The CDR3 has 14 amino acids. V lost 3 bases and J 6 bases, leaving 12 bases between the germline ends. Per the germline V gene, CDR1 is DFQATT and CDR2 is SNEGSKA (reference sequence). The CDR3 here is CSASLGQVNSPLHF. CDR3 DNA sequence: TGCAGTGCTAGTCTGGGTCAGGTTAATTCACCCCTCCACTTT.

The table lists this clone with a count of one. The rearrangement joins TRBV29-1 to TRBJ1-2; the match to TRBD1 covers 7 bases. Trimming removed 6 bases from V and 5 bases from J; junction bases left unmatched: 3. The CDR3 covers 11 residues. Per germline, CDR1 SQVTM and CDR2 ANQGSEA. The CDR3 coding sequence is TGCAGCGTCAACAGGGGTTATGGCTACACCTTC. Translated: CSVNRGYGYTF.

The V and J genes are TRBV6-5 and TRBJ2-1; D not certain. The CDR3 has 14 amino acids. Trimming left V 2 bases short and J 8 bases short, with 13 bases between. The germline CDR1 and CDR2 sequences are MNHEY and SVGAGI. The CDR3 reads CASSYRLVVHEQFF. CDR3 coding DNA: TGTGCCAGCAGTTACCGGCTAGTTGTCCATGAGCAGTTCTTC.

The chain uses TRBV4-3 and TRBJ2-7; TRBD1 aligns across 10 bases. This CDR3 has 15 amino acids. V was clipped by 3 bases and J by 4 bases; unmatched bases: 6. Germline V gives CDR1 LGHNA, CDR2 YSLEER. CDR3 sequence (DNA): TGCGCCAGCAGCCATTCCGGGACAGGGGAATACGAGCAGTACTTC. Protein product: CASSHSGTGEYEQYF.

The chain links TRBV7-8 to TRBJ1-5, with D perhaps matching TRBD1 (5 bases). CDR1 is SGHVS and CDR2 is FQNEAQ in the germline V gene. The V end lost 4 bases, the J end lost 0 bases, and 19 bases lay between the germline ends. The CDR3 has 18 amino acids. The CDR3 protein is CASSSFRGRTFSNQPQHF. The CDR3 DNA follows: TGTGCCAGCAGCTCATTTCGGGGGAGGACCTTTAGCAATCAGCCCCAGCATTTT.

The V gene is TRBV7-6, the J gene TRBJ2-1; the match to TRBD2 covers 9 bases. From germline, CDR1 is SGHVS and CDR2 FNYEAQ. The CDR3 totals 17 residues. Germline trimming cut 5 bases from V and 4 bases from J; bases unmatched to any gene: 12. DNA for the CDR3: TGTGCCAGCAGCCCCTCAACCGCGGGGGGGGGTTACAATGAGCAGTTCTTC. It specifies CASSPSTAGGGYNEQFF. Full variable domain (missing parts from reference TRBV7-6 and TRBJ2-1): GAGVSQSPRYKVTKRGQDVALRCDPISGHVSLYWYRQALGQGPEFLTYFNYEAQQDKSGLPNDRFSAERPEGSISTLTIQRTEQRDSAMYRCASSPSTAGGGYNEQFFGPGTRLTVL.

The chain carries TRBV4-3 and TRBJ1-4; 7 bases line up with TRBD1. CDR1 and CDR2 (germline): LGHNA, YSLEER. Unmatched junction bases numbered 10, after V lost 1 base and J lost 8 bases. This CDR3 is built from 16 residues. The CDR3 DNA is TGCGCCAGCAGCCAAGTGATCCCGGGACAGACAGAAAAACTGTTTTTT. Translating gives CASSQVIPGQTEKLFF.

The chain recombines TRBV9 with TRBJ2-5; 11 nucleotides agree with TRBD2. Trimming removed 2 bases from V and 0 bases from J; junction bases left unmatched: 9. The CDR3 is made up of 18 amino acids. The germline V gene encodes CDR1 SGDLS and CDR2 YYNGEE. The CDR3 sequence is CASSVALAGGVHQETQYF. DNA for the CDR3: TGTGCCAGCAGCGTCGCTCTAGCGGGGGGCGTACACCAAGAGACCCAGTACTTC.

The V and J genes are TRBV23-1 and TRBJ2-7, with D uncertain. TRBV23-1 falls under the ORF class, with uncertain function. This CDR3 contains 14 residues. V dropped 0 bases and J dropped 3 bases, with 9 bases sitting between them. CDR3 in DNA: TGCGCCAGCAGTCAATCGCAAGAGAGCTACGAGCAGTACTTC. It encodes CASSQSQESYEQYF.

This clone was recorded once. This chain joins TRBV6-1 and TRBJ2-2, with D maybe TRBD2 (5 bases). Germline V gene lookup returns CDR1 MNHNS and CDR2 SASEGT. CDR3 length: 15 residues. Trimming took off 6 bases at V and 6 bases at J, with 17 bases between the two ends. The CDR3 region is CASSHRQARAGELFF. CDR3 in DNA: TGTGCCAGCAGCCACCGCCAGGCGAGGGCCGGGGAGCTGTTTTTT.

J is TRBJ2-5 and V is TRBV4-3, with D hard to call. Germline CDR1 and CDR2: LGHNA and YSLEER. This CDR3 is built from 13 residues. V dropped 1 base and J dropped 7 bases, with 10 bases sitting between them. The CDR3 protein is CASSQAGSGTQYF. The CDR3 nucleotides are TGCGCCAGCAGCCAAGCCGGGTCGGGGACCCAGTACTTC.

The V call is TRBV5-8, the J call TRBJ2-7; 11 bases are shared with TRBD2. CDR3 length equals 15 residues. Germline loops: CDR1 SGHTS, CDR2 YDEGEE. V shed 1 base and J 3 bases; nucleotides not matched to a gene: 3. The CDR3, as DNA: TGTGCCAGCAGCTTGTTAACTAGCGGGGGCTACGAGCAGTACTTC. Translated, it gives CASSLLTSGGYEQYF.

This clone was picked up a small number of times. This chain joins TRBV7-2 and TRBJ1-5; D gene uncertain. CDR3 length equals 15 residues. Germline V gives CDR1 SGHTA, CDR2 FQGNSA. Trimming removed 5 bases at V and 4 bases at J, with 15 bases between. The CDR3 bases are TGTGCCAGCAGCCCAATGGAGTTGGGTAATCAGCCCCAGCATTTT. Translated: CASSPMELGNQPQHF.

This chain uses TRBV6-5 with TRBJ1-6; TRBD1 matches 8 bases. The CDR3 has 16 amino acids. Trimming at V came to 2 bases and at J to 6 bases, leaving 6 bases not matched to a gene. Germline V lookup: CDR1 MNHEY, CDR2 SVGAGI. The CDR3 here is CASSYETGATNSPLHF. In nucleotides, the CDR3 is TGTGCCAGCAGTTACGAGACAGGGGCGACTAATTCACCCCTCCACTTT.

V gene TRBV28 combines with J gene TRBJ2-7; 9 bases are a match to TRBD1. The CDR3 runs 14 residues. The germline V gene encodes CDR1 MDHEN and CDR2 SYDVKM. Germline trimming cut 5 bases from V and 5 bases from J; bases unmatched to any gene: 7. CDR3 sequence: CASSPDRGIDEQYF. For the CDR3, the DNA is TGTGCCAGCAGTCCGGACAGGGGTATCGACGAGCAGTACTTC.

The rearrangement uses TRBV15 and TRBJ2-7; D uncertain. This CDR3 spans 13 amino acids. Germline V CDR1 and CDR2: LNHNV, YYDKDF (reference sequence). Trimming pared 5 bases from V and 3 bases from J, leaving 11 bases between. The CDR3 here is CATSSRVLYEQYF. In DNA, the CDR3 is TGTGCCACCAGCTCGCGAGTACTCTACGAGCAGTACTTC.

This clone was found once. The DNA of the CDR3 is TGTGCCAGCAGCTTATGGGCGAGCAATCAGCCCCAGCATTTT. Translating it yields CASSLWASNQPQHF. This chain uses TRBV7-4 with TRBJ1-5; unclear D gene. V was trimmed by 2 bases and J by 1 base, leaving 6 bases between them. Germline assignment: CDR1 SGHVT and CDR2 SQSDAQ. The CDR3 covers 14 residues.

The chain couples TRBV4-1 to TRBJ2-6; D gene unclear. This CDR3 is built from 17 residues. Trimming left V 3 bases short and J 0 bases short, with 12 bases between. CDR1 is MGHRA, CDR2 YSYEKL, per germline. The CDR3 DNA sequence: TGCGCCAGCAGCCAGGGTCAGGCTGGCTCTGGGGCCAACGTCCTGACTTTC. Amino acid sequence: CASSQGQAGSGANVLTF.

The gene calls are TRBV12-3 or TRBV12-4 and TRBJ1-2; no clear D. The CDR3 runs to 13 residues. The V end lost 7 bases, the J end lost 6 bases, and 15 bases lay between the germline ends. CDR3 loop: CASTLTHLDGYTF. CDR3 in DNA: TGTGCCAGCACCCTAACCCACTTGGATGGCTACACCTTC.

The gene calls are TRBV19 and TRBJ2-6; weak D call: TRBD1 (5 bases). The germline CDR1 and CDR2 sequences are LNHDA and SQIVND (reference sequence). V gave up 7 bases and J gave up 0 bases, with 19 bases separating them. This CDR3 region has 18 residues. DNA for the CDR3: TGTGCCAGTATGGGATTTTTGGACATAATCTCTGGGGCCAACGTCCTGACTTTC. Its translation is CASMGFLDIISGANVLTF.

The count of this clone is one. This chain joins TRBV11-1 and TRBJ2-1, with TRBD1 identical over 8 bases. The CDR3 is made up of 13 amino acids. Germline CDR1 reads SGHAT; CDR2 reads FQDESV (reference sequence). Trimming cost V 5 bases and J 7 bases; bases outside gene matches: 4. CDR3 sequence reads: CASSGRTGNEQFF. Here the CDR3 DNA reads TGTGCCAGCAGCGGACGGACAGGGAATGAGCAGTTCTTC.

V usage is TRBV9 and J usage is TRBJ2-2, with 9 positions matching TRBD2. The CDR3 sequence is 16 residues long. The germline gives CDR1 SGDLS, CDR2 YYNGEE. V gave up 4 bases and J gave up 7 bases; unmatched junction bases: 11. The CDR3 sequence: CASSPRLAEDLGELFF. The CDR3 coding sequence is TGTGCCAGCAGCCCCCGACTAGCGGAGGATCTCGGGGAGCTGTTTTTT.